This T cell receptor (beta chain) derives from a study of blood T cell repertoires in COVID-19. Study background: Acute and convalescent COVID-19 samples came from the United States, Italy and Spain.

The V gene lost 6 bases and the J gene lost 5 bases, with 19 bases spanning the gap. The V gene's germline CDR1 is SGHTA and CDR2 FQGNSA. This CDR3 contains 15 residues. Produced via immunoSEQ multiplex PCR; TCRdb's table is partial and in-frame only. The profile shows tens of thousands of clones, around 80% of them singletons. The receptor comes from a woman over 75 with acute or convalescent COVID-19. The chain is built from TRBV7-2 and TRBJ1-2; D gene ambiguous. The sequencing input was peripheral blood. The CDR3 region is CASSPGLEKGYGYTF. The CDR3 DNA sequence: TGTGCCAGCAGTCCCGGACTGGAGAAAGGATATGGCTACACCTTC.